What follows are 24 T cell receptor beta chains derived from one specimen sequenced in a study of spatial heterogeneity in lung cancer. Time point given: blood at routine non-recurrence follow-up after resection. TCRdb processed the 5' RACE reads anew with MiXCR; each CDR3 protein has one entry. Of tens of thousands of distinct CDR3 sequences listed, around 11% were seen once; the top ten hold roughly a third. The specimen was PBMCs, collected at follow-up. These receptors were obtained from a male donor with early-stage non-small cell lung cancer.

The table lists this clonotype with many counts. J is TRBJ2-7 and V is TRBV29-1; D call uncertain. Per the germline V gene, CDR1 is SQVTM and CDR2 is ANQGSEA. V lost 8 bases and J 0 bases, leaving 20 bases between the germline ends. The CDR3 contains 15 residues. The CDR3: CSIAAEGGSSYEQYF. DNA of the CDR3: TGCAGCATCGCTGCAGAAGGTGGAAGCTCCTACGAGCAGTACTTC.

The rearrangement joins TRBV11-2 to TRBJ2-3, with no clear D. CDR3 length: 15 amino acids. Looked up from germline, CDR1 is SGHAT and CDR2 is FQNNGV. Trimming left V 3 bases short and J 4 bases short, with 14 bases between. CDR3 amino acids: CASSFPGRSPDTQYF. The CDR3 nucleotides are TGTGCCAGCAGCTTCCCCGGACGTTCGCCAGATACGCAGTATTTT.

The chain links TRBV20-1 to TRBJ2-1; possibly TRBD1 for D (6 bases). The CDR3 consists of 11 residues. Trimming took 3 bases from V and 6 from J, leaving 6 bases between them. In germline, CDR1 is DFQATT, CDR2 SNEGSKA (reference sequence). The CDR3 sequence is CSASRGNEQFF. DNA of the CDR3: TGCAGTGCTAGCAGGGGCAATGAGCAGTTCTTC.

This clonotype was found many times. The V gene is TRBV20-1, the J gene TRBJ1-2; 9 bases are a match to TRBD1. The CDR3 covers 14 residues. CDR1 is DFQATT and CDR2 is SNEGSKA in the germline V gene (reference sequence). Trimming cost V 3 bases and J 4 bases; bases outside gene matches: 6. In DNA, the CDR3 is TGCAGTGCTAGTACCGGGACAGGGAGCTATGGCTACACCTTC. This codes for CSASTGTGSYGYTF.

This chain's CDR3 is CASSVVTDTQYF. The CDR3 DNA reads as TGTGCCAGCAGCGTAGTAACAGATACGCAGTATTTT. V usage is TRBV9 and J usage is TRBJ2-3; no reliable D call. With 0 bases removed from V and 3 bases from J, the gap between germline ends came to 2 bases. Germline V CDR1 and CDR2: SGDLS, YYNGEE. The CDR3 extends over 12 amino acids.

V gene TRBV5-6 combines with J gene TRBJ2-7, with TRBD2 identical over 7 bases. V shed 0 bases and J 6 bases; nucleotides not matched to a gene: 12. The CDR3 is 16 amino acids. Germline V lookup: CDR1 SGHDT, CDR2 YYEEEE. The CDR3 coding sequence is TGTGCCAGCAGCTTGGAGGCCGGGACTACCTCGGGCGAGCAGTACTTC. Amino acids: CASSLEAGTTSGEQYF.

This clonotype appeared a single time. The CDR3 loop is CASSPQRTGGYTF. As DNA, the CDR3 is TGTGCCAGCAGCCCCCAGCGGACTGGTGGCTACACCTTC. The chain carries TRBV4-2 and TRBJ1-2, with unresolved D. The CDR3 is 13 amino acids. Germline loops: CDR1 LGHNA, CDR2 YNFKEQ. Trimming took off 4 bases at V and 7 bases at J, with 13 bases between the two ends.

The chain has TRBV12-3 or TRBV12-4 and TRBJ2-2, with a possible D match to TRBD1 (6 bases). CDR3 size: 16 residues. Trimming cost V 5 bases and J 4 bases, with 17 bases left between them. CDR3 sequence (DNA): TGTGCCAGCAGTAGCTCCGGGACACCCACCACCGGGGAGCTGTTTTTT. It codes for CASSSSGTPTTGELFF.

This clonotype turned up a few times. The V and J genes are TRBV12-5 and TRBJ2-7; 7 bases line up with TRBD1. The CDR3 has 14 amino acids. Germline V gives CDR1 LGHNT, CDR2 FRNRAP. With 4 bases clipped from V and 3 bases from J, the junction kept 6 bases outside the gene matches. The CDR3 loop is CASGCGQVGYEQYF. The CDR3, as DNA: TGTGCTAGTGGTTGTGGACAGGTCGGCTACGAGCAGTACTTC.

This rearrangement joins TRBV4-3 to TRBJ2-7; D is perhaps TRBD1 (7 bases). Germline V gives CDR1 LGHNA, CDR2 YSLEER. The length of the CDR3 is 14 residues. V dropped 4 bases and J dropped 5 bases, with 15 bases sitting between them. CDR3 protein: CASSLGARGDEQYF. For the CDR3, the DNA is TGCGCCAGCAGCCTAGGGGCCAGGGGGGACGAGCAGTACTTC.

The rearrangement links TRBV12-3 or TRBV12-4 to TRBJ2-1; tentative D call: TRBD2 (6 bases). V was pared by 3 bases and J by 6 bases, with 9 bases between. CDR3 length equals 13 residues. CDR3 sequence (DNA): TGTGCCAGCAGTTTCTACGGGAGCAATGAGCAGTTCTTC. Protein: CASSFYGSNEQFF.

At least ten counts were recorded for this clonotype. V usage is TRBV4-2 and J usage is TRBJ2-7; the D is unclear. The CDR3 covers 14 residues. Germline assignment: CDR1 LGHNA and CDR2 YNFKEQ. Trimming pared 0 bases from V and 2 bases from J, leaving 8 bases between. CDR3 nucleotide sequence: TGTGCCAGCAGCCAAGAACGGGCCCCCTACGAGCAGTACTTC. It translates to CASSQERAPYEQYF.

This clonotype was counted ten times or more. V usage is TRBV27 and J usage is TRBJ1-1; maybe TRBD1 (6 bases). There are 14 residues in the CDR3. Trimming left V 6 bases short and J 0 bases short, with 11 bases between. The germline V gene has CDR1 MNHEY and CDR2 SMNVEV (reference sequence). CDR3 residues: CASSPTGLNTEAFF. The CDR3 DNA is TGTGCCAGCAGCCCAACAGGGTTGAACACTGAAGCTTTCTTT.

This clonotype was found a few times. This chain links TRBV11-2 with TRBJ2-5; D is ambiguous. The V gene's germline CDR1 is SGHAT and CDR2 FQNNGV. V lost 0 bases and J 5 bases, leaving 10 bases between the germline ends. The CDR3 runs 14 residues. CDR3 loop: CASSLDPAMETQYF. CDR3 bases: TGTGCCAGCAGCTTAGATCCAGCGATGGAGACCCAGTACTTC.

This clonotype was detected only a few times. The chain joins TRBV25-1 to TRBJ2-5; D might be TRBD2 (5 bases). V was cut by 8 bases and J by 5 bases, with 6 bases left in between. From germline, CDR1 is MGHDK and CDR2 SYGVNS. The CDR3 runs to 10 residues. This CDR3 reads CASWRETQYF. The CDR3 coding sequence is TGTGCCAGCTGGAGGGAGACCCAGTACTTC.

In this sample, this clonotype turned up a few times. V and J are TRBV20-1 and TRBJ1-5; 7 bases agree with TRBD1. The CDR3 covers 13 residues. Losses at the gene ends were 6 bases for V and 4 bases for J; bases not matched to a gene: 6. In germline, CDR1 is DFQATT, CDR2 SNEGSKA (reference sequence). The CDR3 here is CSAGGTVNQPQHF. The CDR3, as DNA: TGCAGTGCCGGCGGGACAGTGAATCAGCCCCAGCATTTT.

This clonotype was observed at least ten times. This chain uses TRBV11-1 with TRBJ1-1, with a tentative D call TRBD1 (5 bases). Trimming removed 1 base at V and 5 bases at J, with 11 bases between. This CDR3 is 14 amino acids long. Looked up from germline, CDR1 is SGHAT and CDR2 is FQDESV (reference sequence). This CDR3 is CASSLDEGQTEAFF. The CDR3 nucleotides are TGTGCCAGCAGCTTAGATGAGGGGCAGACTGAAGCTTTCTTT.

The rearrangement links TRBV6-2 or TRBV6-3 to TRBJ2-5, with a tentative D call TRBD1 (6 bases). The germline V gene has CDR1 MNHEY and CDR2 SVGEGT. V lost 0 bases and J 3 bases, leaving 14 bases between the germline ends. The CDR3 extends over 16 amino acids. The CDR3 sequence: CASSYSRKDSEETQYF. The CDR3 region has the DNA TGTGCCAGCAGTTACTCGCGAAAGGACAGCGAAGAGACCCAGTACTTC.

Many counts were recorded for this clonotype. The V and J genes are TRBV2 and TRBJ2-3; the D gene is possibly TRBD2 (5 bases). V gave up 6 bases and J gave up 0 bases, with 10 bases separating them. CDR1 is SNHLY and CDR2 is FYNNEI in the germline V gene. The CDR3 contains 14 residues. This CDR3 reads CASRERLSTDTQYF. The CDR3 DNA reads TGTGCCAGCAGAGAGCGGCTTAGCACAGATACGCAGTATTTT.

This clonotype was counted ten times or more. The chain joins TRBV4-3 to TRBJ1-6; D ambiguous. Germline V CDR1 and CDR2: LGHNA, YSLEER. The CDR3 runs 13 residues. V lost 0 bases and J 11 bases, leaving 8 bases between the germline ends. The chain's CDR3 is CASSQDRSPPLHF. CDR3 nucleotides: TGCGCCAGCAGCCAAGACCGGTCGCCACCCCTCCACTTT.

This clonotype was seen only a few times. The V gene is TRBV18, the J gene TRBJ1-2; perhaps TRBD1 as D (6 bases). The CDR3 totals 13 residues. Trimming removed 6 bases at V and 4 bases at J, with 12 bases between. The germline V gene encodes CDR1 KGHSH and CDR2 LQKENI. CDR3 nucleotides: TGTGCCAGCTCGACAGGAGAGTCCTATGGCTACACCTTC. Encoded protein: CASSTGESYGYTF.

The chain links TRBV10-3 to TRBJ2-1; D might be TRBD2 (7 bases). Per the germline V gene, CDR1 is ENHRY and CDR2 is SYGVKD. Trimming took off 11 bases at V and 7 bases at J, with 21 bases between the two ends. This CDR3 region has 14 residues. The CDR3 DNA reads as TGTGCCGCCACCGGAGGGGGGGCCGATAATGAGCAGTTCTTC. It yields the protein CAATGGGADNEQFF.

This clonotype was seen many times. The V gene is TRBV11-2, the J gene TRBJ2-1, with no clear D. The CDR3 has 14 amino acids. Per the germline V gene, CDR1 is SGHAT and CDR2 is FQNNGV. With 2 bases removed from V and 3 bases from J, the gap between germline ends came to 8 bases. In nucleotides, the CDR3 is TGTGCCAGCAGCTTAATTACTGGCTACAATGAGCAGTTCTTC. It codes for CASSLITGYNEQFF.

This clonotype was seen ten or more times. This chain uses TRBV7-9 with TRBJ1-2, with TRBD1 matching over 7 bases. The CDR3 runs 13 residues. Losses at the gene ends were 5 bases for V and 9 bases for J; bases not matched to a gene: 9. Germline V CDR1 and CDR2: SEHNR, FQNEAQ (reference sequence). The CDR3 nucleotides are TGTGCCAGCAGCCCCGGCGAGGGGGCGAGCTACACCTTC. It translates to CASSPGEGASYTF. Supplemented by reference TRBV7-9 and TRBJ1-2, the full variable domain reads DTGVSQNPRHKITKRGQNVTFRCDPISEHNRLYWYRQTLGQGPEFLTYFQNEAQLEKSRLLSDRFSAERPKGSFSTLEIQRTEQGDSAMYLCASSPGEGASYTFGSGTRLTVV.